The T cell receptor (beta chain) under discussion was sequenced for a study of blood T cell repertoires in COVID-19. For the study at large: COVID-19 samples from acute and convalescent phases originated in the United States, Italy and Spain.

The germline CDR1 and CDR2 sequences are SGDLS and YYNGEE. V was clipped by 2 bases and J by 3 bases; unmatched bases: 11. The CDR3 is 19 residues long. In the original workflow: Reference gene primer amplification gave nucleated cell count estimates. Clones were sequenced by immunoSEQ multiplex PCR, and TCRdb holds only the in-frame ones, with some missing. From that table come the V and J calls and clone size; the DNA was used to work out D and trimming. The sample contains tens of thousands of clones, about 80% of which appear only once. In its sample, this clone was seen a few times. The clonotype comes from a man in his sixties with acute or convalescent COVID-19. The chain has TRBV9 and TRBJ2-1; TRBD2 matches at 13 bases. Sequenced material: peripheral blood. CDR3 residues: CASSVGGTSGAGYYNEQFF. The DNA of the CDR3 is TGTGCCAGCAGCGTCGGTGGGACTAGCGGGGCGGGTTACTACAATGAGCAGTTCTTC.